These T cell receptor beta chains were read from a single sample in a study of T cells in localized non-small cell lung cancer. Data came from immunoSEQ multiplex PCR; TCRdb stores just in-frame clones and leaves some out. The data show about 46,000 clones, with 81% seen just once and approximately 17% held by the top ten. The sequencing used peripheral blood mononuclear cells, collected before any cancer treatment. The receptors were gathered from a man between 40 and 70 years old with stage III lung adenocarcinoma. CDR3s include the opening cysteine and the closing phenylalanine or tryptophan. A D gene is named only where the DNA matches it firmly. Clone size is shown for a subset of rows, as once, few, many or a class of expanded clone.

TGTGCCACCCGTCTAGGAGGCTACACCTTC	CATRLGGYTF	-	TRBV6-5	TRBJ1-2	-
TGTGCCAGCAGCCCCGGACTAGCCTATGAGCAGTTCTTC	CASSPGLAYEQFF	TRBD2	TRBV11-2	TRBJ2-1	-
TGTGCCAGCACCAAGGAGGGTTTGACTGAAGCTTTCTTT	CASTKEGLTEAFF	-	TRBV6-5	TRBJ1-1	-
TGTGCCAGCAGCGCTTGGCAGAGCTCCTACGAGCAGTACTTC	CASSAWQSSYEQYF	-	TRBV5-6	TRBJ2-7	-
TGTGCCTGCCGGGAGTCCTACCGCACAGATACGCAGTATTTT	CACRESYRTDTQYF	-	TRBV6-1	TRBJ2-3	-
TGTGCCAGCAGCTTAGAGGGCCAAATCGGGGAGCTGTTTTTT	CASSLEGQIGELFF	-	TRBV7-2	TRBJ2-2	-
TGCGCCAGCAGCTTGTCCGGGGAGCAGTTCTTC	CASSLSGEQFF	-	TRBV5-1	TRBJ2-1	-
TGTGTCAGCAGTTACGAGAGCTCTGGGGCCAACGTCCTGACTTTC	CVSSYESSGANVLTF	-	TRBV6-5	TRBJ2-6	-
TGCGCCAGCAGCATAACGGGATCACGCATGAACACTGAAGCTTTCTTT	CASSITGSRMNTEAFF	-	TRBV5-1	TRBJ1-1	-
TGTGCCAGCTCGCAACAGGGAAGCAATCAGCCCCAGCATTTT	CASSQQGSNQPQHF	-	TRBV18	TRBJ1-5	-
TGTGCCAGCTCACCCTCGGCGGCTGGGACCGGGGAGCTGTTTTTT	CASSPSAAGTGELFF	-	TRBV18	TRBJ2-2	-
TGTGCCAGCAGTTCCGGGACTAGCGGGGGGAATACGCAGTATTTT	CASSSGTSGGNTQYF	TRBD2	TRBV6-5	TRBJ2-3	-
TGTGCCAGCAGCTTACAGGGGCGGGTTGAGCAGTACTTC	CASSLQGRVEQYF	-	TRBV7-6	TRBJ2-7	few